The 27 T cell receptor beta chains presented below share a single source sample, sequenced in a study of OX40 agonist ivuxolimab in advanced cancers. Clones were sequenced by immunoSEQ multiplex PCR, and TCRdb holds only the in-frame ones, with some missing. Of tens of thousands of clones in the sample, around 94% were seen once. The source material was CD4+ or CD8+ T cells sorted from blood, sampled in a trial of the OX40 agonist ivuxolimab. These receptors came from an adult with an advanced solid tumor such as melanoma, head and neck, liver or kidney cancer.

The rearrangement links TRBV2 to TRBJ2-1, with 9 bases lining up with TRBD2. The CDR3 runs to 16 residues. Germline lookup yields CDR1 SNHLY and CDR2 FYNNEI. Trimming removed 10 bases from V and 6 bases from J; junction bases left unmatched: 16. The CDR3 spells CATGGLAGIKSNEQFF. For the CDR3, the DNA is TGTGCCACCGGGGGGCTAGCGGGAATCAAAAGCAATGAGCAGTTCTTC.

This clone was counted once. The rearrangement links TRBV5-4 to TRBJ2-7, with 7 bases matching TRBD2. Germline V lookup: CDR1 SGHNT, CDR2 YYREEE (reference sequence). Trimming took 2 bases from V and 0 from J; bases not matched to a gene: 8. There are 16 residues in the CDR3. This CDR3 reads CASSLGGSPTSYEQYF. For the CDR3, the DNA is TGTGCCAGCAGCTTAGGCGGGAGCCCCACCTCCTACGAGCAGTACTTC.

J is TRBJ1-1 and V is TRBV4-2; no definite D call. V lost 0 bases and J 4 bases, leaving 6 bases between the germline ends. Per the germline V gene, CDR1 is LGHNA and CDR2 is YNFKEQ. This CDR3 comprises 13 residues. CDR3 loop: CASSQDRLTEAFF. Here the CDR3 DNA reads TGTGCCAGCAGCCAAGATCGTCTCACTGAAGCTTTCTTT.

Here the CDR3 reads CASSDRGYEQYF. Here the CDR3 DNA reads TGTGCCAGCAGCGACAGGGGGTACGAGCAGTACTTC. The V call is TRBV27, the J call TRBJ2-7; TRBD1 agrees at 9 bases. This CDR3 contains 12 residues. V shed 6 bases and J 4 bases; nucleotides not matched to a gene: 1. Germline CDR1 and CDR2: MNHEY and SMNVEV (reference sequence).

The chain recombines TRBV6-1 with TRBJ2-7; D might be TRBD1 (6 bases). This CDR3 region has 15 residues. The germline V and J ends were trimmed by 4 bases and 4 bases, with 17 bases remaining between them. Germline assignment: CDR1 MNHNS and CDR2 SASEGT. The CDR3 spells CASSVQGYQIYEQYF. Here the CDR3 DNA reads TGTGCCAGCAGTGTACAGGGTTACCAAATTTACGAGCAGTACTTC.

This clone appeared many times. The chain couples TRBV5-1 to TRBJ1-5; no firm D call. Germline V gene data show CDR1 as SGHRS and CDR2 as YFSETQ. The V and J ends lost 0 bases and 1 base respectively, with 8 bases between them. The CDR3 totals 15 residues. CDR3 region: CASSLVGGSNQPQHF. CDR3 nucleotide sequence: TGCGCCAGCAGCTTGGTAGGTGGAAGCAATCAGCCCCAGCATTTT.

The genes are TRBV5-1 and TRBJ1-2, with a weak D call TRBD1 (6 bases). Between the trimmed V and J ends, which lost 1 base and 1 base, there was a span of 11 bases. CDR1 is SGHRS and CDR2 is YFSETQ in the germline V gene. This CDR3 has 15 residues. The CDR3 spells CASSLLTGFNYGYTF. CDR3 sequence (DNA): TGCGCCAGCAGCTTGCTAACAGGGTTTAACTATGGCTACACCTTC.

The genes are TRBV7-9 and TRBJ1-1; the D gene is possibly TRBD1 (5 bases). This CDR3 comprises 13 residues. The V end lost 0 bases, the J end lost 8 bases, and 10 bases lay between the germline ends. CDR1 and CDR2 (germline): SEHNR, FQNEAQ (reference sequence). The CDR3 DNA sequence: TGTGCCAGCAGCTTAGCGGTCGACAGAGAAGCTTTCTTT. Translating gives CASSLAVDREAFF.

The J gene is TRBJ2-1, the V gene TRBV7-2, with D maybe TRBD1 (5 bases). Trimming shortened V by 3 bases and J by 3 bases, and 6 bases separated the two germline ends. The CDR3 runs 13 residues. The germline V gene has CDR1 SGHTA and CDR2 FQGNSA. CDR3 protein: CASSLDNYNEQFF. For the CDR3, the DNA is TGTGCCAGCAGCTTGGACAACTACAATGAGCAGTTCTTC.

The chain couples TRBV28 to TRBJ1-1, with D perhaps matching TRBD1 (5 bases). Germline V gives CDR1 MDHEN, CDR2 SYDVKM. The CDR3 is made up of 14 amino acids. V dropped 5 bases and J dropped 4 bases, with 14 bases sitting between them. The CDR3 protein is CASSTDTSSTEAFF. CDR3 coding DNA: TGTGCCAGCAGTACGGACACTTCGAGCACTGAAGCTTTCTTT.

The chain joins TRBV7-6 to TRBJ1-4; tentative D call: TRBD1 (5 bases). Germline V gene lookup returns CDR1 SGHVS and CDR2 FNYEAQ. The V and J ends lost 4 bases and 4 bases respectively, with 13 bases between them. There are 15 residues in the CDR3. CDR3 in DNA: TGTGCCAGCAGCTACGGGACGGATATTAATGAAAAACTGTTTTTT. Protein: CASSYGTDINEKLFF. The variable domain in full, completed from reference TRBV7-6 and TRBJ1-4, reads GAGVSQSPRYKVTKRGQDVALRCDPISGHVSLYWYRQALGQGPEFLTYFNYEAQQDKSGLPNDRFSAERPEGSISTLTIQRTEQRDSAMYRCASSYGTDINEKLFFGSGTQLSVL.

This clone was counted a single time. The V call is TRBV7-9, the J call TRBJ2-7; tentative D call: TRBD1 (5 bases). Trimming left V 7 bases short and J 5 bases short, with 12 bases between. Germline CDR1 is SEHNR and CDR2 is FQNEAQ (reference sequence). This CDR3 is built from 12 residues. The CDR3 reads CASNLPGHEQYF. As DNA, the CDR3 is TGTGCCAGCAATCTCCCAGGGCACGAGCAGTACTTC.

The chain combines TRBV11-2 with TRBJ2-7; D gene unclear. Trimming removed 4 bases at V and 0 bases at J, with 13 bases between. The CDR3 is 15 residues long. The germline gives CDR1 SGHAT, CDR2 FQNNGV. The DNA of the CDR3 is TGTGCCAGCAGCTCAGACACTCAGCTCTCCTACGAGCAGTACTTC. It specifies CASSSDTQLSYEQYF.

This clone was seen a few times. The chain combines TRBV7-3 with TRBJ1-2; a weak D match, TRBD1 (5 bases). Germline CDR1 reads SGHTA; CDR2 reads FQGTGA. The CDR3 has 15 amino acids. Deletions cut 5 bases from V and 0 bases from J, with 13 bases between. CDR3: CASSIDSLANYGYTF. The CDR3 DNA follows: TGTGCCAGCAGCATAGACAGCCTAGCTAACTATGGCTACACCTTC.

The chain carries TRBV29-1 and TRBJ2-1; D assignment may be TRBD1 or TRBD2 (5 bases each). CDR3 length: 12 amino acids. The V end lost 7 bases, the J end lost 8 bases, and 15 bases lay between the germline ends. The germline V gene encodes CDR1 SQVTM and CDR2 ANQGSEA. CDR3 sequence reads: CSAGPVIYEQFF. The CDR3 bases are TGCAGCGCGGGACCCGTGATCTATGAGCAGTTCTTC.

The V and J genes are TRBV19 and TRBJ2-2; D uncertain. The CDR3 has 13 amino acids. Germline CDR1 and CDR2: LNHDA and SQIVND (reference sequence). V shed 5 bases and J shed 6 bases, with 10 bases lying between them. CDR3 coding DNA: TGTGCCAGTAGTGCCCTTAATTCCGGGGAGCTGTTTTTT. Translating it yields CASSALNSGELFF.

V and J are TRBV4-1 and TRBJ2-5; 10 nucleotides match TRBD2. The length of the CDR3 is 15 residues. Trimming cost V 4 bases and J 5 bases; bases outside gene matches: 7. Germline V gives CDR1 MGHRA, CDR2 YSYEKL. The DNA of the CDR3 is TGCGCCAGCAGCCCTATAGCGGGAGGCGGGGAGACCCAGTACTTC. As protein: CASSPIAGGGETQYF.

V usage is TRBV9 and J usage is TRBJ2-2; TRBD2 matches at 13 bases. The V gene's germline CDR1 is SGDLS and CDR2 YYNGEE. The CDR3 runs to 18 residues. J was trimmed by 7 bases and V by 4 bases; bases with no gene match: 13. CDR3 residues: CASSPRRGTSGADGELFF. CDR3 in DNA: TGTGCCAGCAGCCCGCGCCGTGGGACTAGCGGGGCGGACGGGGAGCTGTTTTTT.

The chain has TRBV4-3 and TRBJ2-7, with 8 bases matching TRBD2. The junction had 4 bases not matched to a gene; V was cut back by 0 bases and J by 3 bases. CDR1 LGHNA and CDR2 YSLEER come from the germline V gene. The CDR3 runs to 15 residues. The CDR3 is CASSQDGGEGYEQYF. CDR3 sequence (DNA): TGCGCCAGCAGCCAAGACGGGGGGGAGGGCTACGAGCAGTACTTC.

The J gene is TRBJ2-7, the V gene TRBV4-2; D remains unclear. Trimming took 4 bases from V and 2 from J, leaving 9 bases between them. This CDR3 is 13 amino acids long. In germline, CDR1 is LGHNA, CDR2 YNFKEQ. Here the CDR3 reads CASSPPGAYEQYF. The CDR3 bases are TGTGCCAGCAGCCCTCCCGGAGCCTACGAGCAGTACTTC.

J is TRBJ2-1 and V is TRBV28; no reliable D call. Deletions cut 6 bases from V and 5 bases from J, with 17 bases between. This CDR3 contains 15 residues. Looked up from germline, CDR1 is MDHEN and CDR2 is SYDVKM. The CDR3 region has the DNA TGTGCCAGCAGCCTTGACACCCAGACTCACAATGAGCAGTTCTTC. This codes for CASSLDTQTHNEQFF.

The chain recombines TRBV7-6 with TRBJ2-2; a weak D match, TRBD1 (6 bases). This CDR3 region has 16 residues. Trimming stripped 5 bases from V and 5 bases from J, with 18 bases between. Looked up from germline, CDR1 is SGHVS and CDR2 is FNYEAQ. The CDR3 sequence: CASSAPPGDGTGELFF. The CDR3 coding sequence is TGTGCCAGCAGCGCTCCTCCAGGGGATGGGACCGGGGAGCTGTTTTTT.

The chain is built from TRBV19 and TRBJ2-7; 8 bases map to TRBD2. CDR3 size: 15 residues. Germline CDR1 reads LNHDA; CDR2 reads SQIVND (reference sequence). The V and J ends lost 1 base and 1 base, in that order; junction bases with no gene match: 3. As DNA, the CDR3 is TGTGCCAGTAGTATAGTACTAGCGGATTCCTACGAGCAGTACTTC. As protein: CASSIVLADSYEQYF.

The chain employs TRBV19 and TRBJ1-5; D gene unclear. The CDR3 has 14 amino acids. Looked up from germline, CDR1 is LNHDA and CDR2 is SQIVND (reference sequence). The V gene lost 3 bases and the J gene lost 4 bases, with 10 bases spanning the gap. The CDR3 sequence: CASSIGVGNQPQHF. CDR3 in DNA: TGTGCCAGTAGTATTGGAGTCGGGAATCAGCCCCAGCATTTT.

The genes are TRBV2 and TRBJ2-3, with 8 bases lining up with TRBD2. Unmatched junction bases numbered 11, after V lost 10 bases and J lost 5 bases. The CDR3 is 14 amino acids. From germline, CDR1 is SNHLY and CDR2 FYNNEI. The CDR3 sequence is CATTGGAWGDTQYF. CDR3 sequence (DNA): TGTGCCACTACCGGGGGGGCCTGGGGAGATACGCAGTATTTT.

The chain is built from TRBV30 and TRBJ2-7; the D is unclear. The CDR3 has 14 residues. The germline gives CDR1 GTSNPN, CDR2 SVGIG (reference sequence). Trimming took off 2 bases at V and 0 bases at J, with 11 bases between the two ends. The chain's CDR3 is CAWSRASDSYEQYF. The DNA for the CDR3 is TGTGCCTGGAGTAGGGCCAGTGACTCCTACGAGCAGTACTTC.

The chain employs TRBV4-3 and TRBJ1-3; D remains unclear. The germline gives CDR1 LGHNA, CDR2 YSLEER. The CDR3 has 15 residues. The V gene lost 0 bases and the J gene lost 0 bases, with 6 bases spanning the gap. This CDR3 is CASSQDNPSGNTIYF. The CDR3 DNA follows: TGCGCCAGCAGCCAAGACAACCCCTCTGGAAACACCATATATTTT.